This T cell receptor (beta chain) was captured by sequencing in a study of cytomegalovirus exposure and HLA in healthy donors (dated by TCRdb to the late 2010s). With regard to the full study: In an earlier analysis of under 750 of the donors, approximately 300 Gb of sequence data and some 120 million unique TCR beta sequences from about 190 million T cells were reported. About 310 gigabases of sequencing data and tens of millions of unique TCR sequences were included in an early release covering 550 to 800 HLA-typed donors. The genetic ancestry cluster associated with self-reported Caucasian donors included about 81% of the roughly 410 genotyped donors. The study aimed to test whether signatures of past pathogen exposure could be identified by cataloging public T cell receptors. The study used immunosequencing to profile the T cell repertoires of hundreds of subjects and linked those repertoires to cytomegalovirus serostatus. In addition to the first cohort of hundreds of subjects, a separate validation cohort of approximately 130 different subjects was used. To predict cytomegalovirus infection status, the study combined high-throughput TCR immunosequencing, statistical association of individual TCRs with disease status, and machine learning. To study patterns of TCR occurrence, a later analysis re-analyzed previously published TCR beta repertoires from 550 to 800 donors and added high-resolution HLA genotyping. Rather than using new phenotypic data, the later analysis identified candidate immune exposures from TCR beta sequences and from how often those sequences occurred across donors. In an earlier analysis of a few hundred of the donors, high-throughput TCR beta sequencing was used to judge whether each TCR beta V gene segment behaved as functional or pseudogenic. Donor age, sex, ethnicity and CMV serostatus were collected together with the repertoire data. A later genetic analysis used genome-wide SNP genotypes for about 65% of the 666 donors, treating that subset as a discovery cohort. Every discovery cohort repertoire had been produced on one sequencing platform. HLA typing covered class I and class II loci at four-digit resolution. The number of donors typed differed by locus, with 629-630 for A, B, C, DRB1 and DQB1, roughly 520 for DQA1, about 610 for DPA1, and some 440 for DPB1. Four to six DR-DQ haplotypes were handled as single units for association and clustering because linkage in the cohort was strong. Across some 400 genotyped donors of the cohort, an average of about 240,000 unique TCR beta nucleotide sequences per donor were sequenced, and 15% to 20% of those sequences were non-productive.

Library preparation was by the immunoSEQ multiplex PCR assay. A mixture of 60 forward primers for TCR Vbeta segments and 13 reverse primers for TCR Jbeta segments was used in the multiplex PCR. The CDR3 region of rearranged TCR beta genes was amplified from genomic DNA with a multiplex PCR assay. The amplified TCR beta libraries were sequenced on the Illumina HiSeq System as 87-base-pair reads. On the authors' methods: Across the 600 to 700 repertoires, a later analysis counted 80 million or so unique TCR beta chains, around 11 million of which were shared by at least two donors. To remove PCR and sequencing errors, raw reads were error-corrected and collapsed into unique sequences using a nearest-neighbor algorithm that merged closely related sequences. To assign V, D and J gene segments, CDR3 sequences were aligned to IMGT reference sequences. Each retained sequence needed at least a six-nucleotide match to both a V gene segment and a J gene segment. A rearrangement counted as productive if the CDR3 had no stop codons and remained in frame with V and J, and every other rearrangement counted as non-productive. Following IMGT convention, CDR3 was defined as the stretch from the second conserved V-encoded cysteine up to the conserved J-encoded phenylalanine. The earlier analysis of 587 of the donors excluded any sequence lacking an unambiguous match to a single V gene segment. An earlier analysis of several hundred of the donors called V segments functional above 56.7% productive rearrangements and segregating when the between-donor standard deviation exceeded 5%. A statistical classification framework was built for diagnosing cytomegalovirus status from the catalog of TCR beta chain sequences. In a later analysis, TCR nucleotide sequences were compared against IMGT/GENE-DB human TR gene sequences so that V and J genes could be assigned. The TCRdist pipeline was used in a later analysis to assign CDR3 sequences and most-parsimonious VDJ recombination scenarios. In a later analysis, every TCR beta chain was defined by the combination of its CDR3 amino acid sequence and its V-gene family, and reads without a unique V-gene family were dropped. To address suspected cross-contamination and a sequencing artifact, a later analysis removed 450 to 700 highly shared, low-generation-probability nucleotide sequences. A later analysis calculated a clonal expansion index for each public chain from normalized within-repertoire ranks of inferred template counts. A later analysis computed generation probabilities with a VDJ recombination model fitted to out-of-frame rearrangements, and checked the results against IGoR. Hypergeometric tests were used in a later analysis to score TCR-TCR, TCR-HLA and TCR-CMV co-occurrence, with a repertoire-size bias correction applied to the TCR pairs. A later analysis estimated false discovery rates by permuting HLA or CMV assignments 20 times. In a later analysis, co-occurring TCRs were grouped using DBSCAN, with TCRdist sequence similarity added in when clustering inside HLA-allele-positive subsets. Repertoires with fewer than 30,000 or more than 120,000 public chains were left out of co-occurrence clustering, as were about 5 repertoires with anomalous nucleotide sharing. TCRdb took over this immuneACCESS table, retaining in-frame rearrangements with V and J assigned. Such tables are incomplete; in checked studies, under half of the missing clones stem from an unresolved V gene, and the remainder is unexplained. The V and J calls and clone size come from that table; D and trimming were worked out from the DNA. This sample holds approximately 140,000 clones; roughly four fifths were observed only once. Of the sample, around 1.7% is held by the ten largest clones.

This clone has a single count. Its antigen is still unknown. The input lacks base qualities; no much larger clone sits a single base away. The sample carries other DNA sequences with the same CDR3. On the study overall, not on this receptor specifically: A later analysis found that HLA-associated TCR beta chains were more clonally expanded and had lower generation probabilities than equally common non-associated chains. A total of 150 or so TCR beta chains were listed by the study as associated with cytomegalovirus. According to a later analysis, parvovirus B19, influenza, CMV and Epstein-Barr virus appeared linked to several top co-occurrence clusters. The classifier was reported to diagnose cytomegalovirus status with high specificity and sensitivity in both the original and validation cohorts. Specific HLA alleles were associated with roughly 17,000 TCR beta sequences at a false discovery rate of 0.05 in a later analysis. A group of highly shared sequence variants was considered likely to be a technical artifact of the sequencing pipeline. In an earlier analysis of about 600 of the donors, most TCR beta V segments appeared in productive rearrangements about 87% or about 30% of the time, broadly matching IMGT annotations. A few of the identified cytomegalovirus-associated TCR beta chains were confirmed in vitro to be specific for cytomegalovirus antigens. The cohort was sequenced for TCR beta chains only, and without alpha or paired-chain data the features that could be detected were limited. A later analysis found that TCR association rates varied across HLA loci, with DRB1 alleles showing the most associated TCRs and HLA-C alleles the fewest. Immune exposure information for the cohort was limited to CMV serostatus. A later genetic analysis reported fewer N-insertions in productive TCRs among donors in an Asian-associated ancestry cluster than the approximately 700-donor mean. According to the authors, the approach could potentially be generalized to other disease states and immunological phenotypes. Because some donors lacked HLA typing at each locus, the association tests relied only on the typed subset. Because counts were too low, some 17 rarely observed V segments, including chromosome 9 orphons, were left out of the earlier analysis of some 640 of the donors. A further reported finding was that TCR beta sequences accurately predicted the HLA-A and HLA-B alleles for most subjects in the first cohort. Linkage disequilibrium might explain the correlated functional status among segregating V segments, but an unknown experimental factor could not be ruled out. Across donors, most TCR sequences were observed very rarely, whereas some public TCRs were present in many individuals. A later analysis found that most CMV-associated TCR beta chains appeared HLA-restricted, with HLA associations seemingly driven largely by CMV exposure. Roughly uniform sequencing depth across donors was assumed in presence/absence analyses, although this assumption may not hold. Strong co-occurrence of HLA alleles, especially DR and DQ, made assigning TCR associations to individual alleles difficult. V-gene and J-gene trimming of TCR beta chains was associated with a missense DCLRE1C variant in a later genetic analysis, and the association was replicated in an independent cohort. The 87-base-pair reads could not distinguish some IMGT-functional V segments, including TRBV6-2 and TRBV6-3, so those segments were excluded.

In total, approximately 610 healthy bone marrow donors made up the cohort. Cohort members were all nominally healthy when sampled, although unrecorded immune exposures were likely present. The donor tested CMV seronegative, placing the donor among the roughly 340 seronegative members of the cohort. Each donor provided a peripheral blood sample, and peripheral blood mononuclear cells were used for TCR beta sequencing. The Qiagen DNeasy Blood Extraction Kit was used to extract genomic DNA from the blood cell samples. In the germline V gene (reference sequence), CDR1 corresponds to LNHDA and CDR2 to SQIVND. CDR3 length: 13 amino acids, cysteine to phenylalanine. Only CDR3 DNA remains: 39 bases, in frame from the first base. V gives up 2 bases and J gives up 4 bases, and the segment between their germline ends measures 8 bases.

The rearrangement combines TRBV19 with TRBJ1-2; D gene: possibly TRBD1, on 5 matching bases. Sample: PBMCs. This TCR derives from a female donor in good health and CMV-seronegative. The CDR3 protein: CASSIRQGYGYTF. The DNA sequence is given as TGTGCCAGTAGTATAAGGCAGGGCTATGGCTACACCTTC.